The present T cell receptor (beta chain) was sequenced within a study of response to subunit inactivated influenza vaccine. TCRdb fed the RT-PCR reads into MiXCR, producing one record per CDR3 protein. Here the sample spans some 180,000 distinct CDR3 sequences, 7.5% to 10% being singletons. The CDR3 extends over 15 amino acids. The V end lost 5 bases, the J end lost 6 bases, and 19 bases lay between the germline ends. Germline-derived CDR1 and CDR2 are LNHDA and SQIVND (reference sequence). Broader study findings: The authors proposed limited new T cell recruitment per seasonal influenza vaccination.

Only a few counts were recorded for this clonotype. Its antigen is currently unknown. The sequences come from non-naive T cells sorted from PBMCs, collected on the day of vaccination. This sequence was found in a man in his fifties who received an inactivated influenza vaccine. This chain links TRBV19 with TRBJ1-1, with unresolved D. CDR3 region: CASSPSAGRVPEAFF. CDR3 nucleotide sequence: TGTGCCAGTAGTCCGTCGGCAGGTAGAGTCCCTGAAGCTTTCTTT.